This TCR beta chain was retrieved from a study of cytomegalovirus exposure and HLA in healthy donors. Study-wide findings and caveats: Confirmation was obtained in vitro that a few CMV-associated chains are specific for CMV antigens. The study listed under 200 cytomegalovirus-associated TCR beta chains.

TCRdb's copy holds only in-frame clones and misses some; the assay was immunoSEQ multiplex PCR. Of roughly 130,000 clones listed, more than 70% are singletons. This CDR3 region has 13 residues. Looked up from germline, CDR1 is SGHRS and CDR2 is YFSETQ. The ends were cut back, 0 bases at V and 4 bases at J, with 5 bases in the middle. Comment on this clone: Its antigen is as yet unknown.

The chain joins TRBV5-1 to TRBJ1-5; no clear D. This TCR came from a young man in good health and CMV-seronegative. Sequencing was carried out using PBMCs. CDR3 nucleotide sequence: TGCGCCAGCAGCTTGGGAGAGAATCAGCCCCAGCATTTT. It translates to CASSLGENQPQHF.